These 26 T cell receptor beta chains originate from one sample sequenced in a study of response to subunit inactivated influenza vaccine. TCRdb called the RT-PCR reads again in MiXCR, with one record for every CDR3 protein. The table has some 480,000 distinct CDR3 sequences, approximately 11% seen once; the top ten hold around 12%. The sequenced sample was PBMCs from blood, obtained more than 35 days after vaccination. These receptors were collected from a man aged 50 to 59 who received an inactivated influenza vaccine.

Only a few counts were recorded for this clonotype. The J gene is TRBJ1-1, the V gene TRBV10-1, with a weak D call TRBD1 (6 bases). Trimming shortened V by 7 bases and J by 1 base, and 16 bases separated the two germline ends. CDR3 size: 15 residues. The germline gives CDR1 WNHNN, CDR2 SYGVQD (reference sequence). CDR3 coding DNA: TGCGCCAGCAACCTCCCGGGACAAGGGAACACTGAAGCTTTCTTT. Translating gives CASNLPGQGNTEAFF.

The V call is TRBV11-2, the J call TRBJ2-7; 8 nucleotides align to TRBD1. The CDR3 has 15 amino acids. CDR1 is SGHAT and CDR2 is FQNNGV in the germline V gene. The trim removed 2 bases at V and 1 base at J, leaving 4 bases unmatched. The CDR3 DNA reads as TGTGCCAGCAGCTTAAACCGGGACAGGTCCTACGAGCAGTACTTC. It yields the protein CASSLNRDRSYEQYF.

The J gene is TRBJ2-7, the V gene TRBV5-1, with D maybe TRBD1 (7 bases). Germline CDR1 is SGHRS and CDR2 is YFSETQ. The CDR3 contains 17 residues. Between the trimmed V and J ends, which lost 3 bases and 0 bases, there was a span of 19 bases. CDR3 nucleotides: TGCGCCAGCAGCTCCGGGACAGTAGGACTACACTCCTACGAGCAGTACTTC. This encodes CASSSGTVGLHSYEQYF.

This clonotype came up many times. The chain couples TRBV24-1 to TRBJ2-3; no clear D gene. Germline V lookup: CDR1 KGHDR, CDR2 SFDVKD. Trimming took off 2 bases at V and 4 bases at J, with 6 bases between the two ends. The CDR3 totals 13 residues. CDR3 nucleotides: TGTGCCACCAGTGATTCCATAGCAGATACGCAGTATTTT. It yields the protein CATSDSIADTQYF.

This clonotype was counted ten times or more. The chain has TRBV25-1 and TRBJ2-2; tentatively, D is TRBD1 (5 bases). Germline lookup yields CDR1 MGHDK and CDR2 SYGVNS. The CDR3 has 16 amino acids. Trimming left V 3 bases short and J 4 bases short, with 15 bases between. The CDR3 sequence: CASSDEGHSSTGELFF. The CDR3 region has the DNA TGTGCCAGCAGTGATGAAGGACACTCTTCCACCGGGGAGCTGTTTTTT.

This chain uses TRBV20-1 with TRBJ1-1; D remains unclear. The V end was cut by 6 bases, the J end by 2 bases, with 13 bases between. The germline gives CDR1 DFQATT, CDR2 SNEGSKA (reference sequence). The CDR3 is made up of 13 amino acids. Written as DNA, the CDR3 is TGCAGTGCCCCCCCCTCGAGAAACACTGAAGCTTTCTTT. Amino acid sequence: CSAPPSRNTEAFF.

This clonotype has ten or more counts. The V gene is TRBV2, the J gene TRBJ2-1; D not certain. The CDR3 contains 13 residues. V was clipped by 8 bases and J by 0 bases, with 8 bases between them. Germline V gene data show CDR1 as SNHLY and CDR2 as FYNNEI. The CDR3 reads CASQESSYNEQFF. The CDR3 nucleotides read TGTGCCAGCCAGGAGAGCTCCTACAATGAGCAGTTCTTC.

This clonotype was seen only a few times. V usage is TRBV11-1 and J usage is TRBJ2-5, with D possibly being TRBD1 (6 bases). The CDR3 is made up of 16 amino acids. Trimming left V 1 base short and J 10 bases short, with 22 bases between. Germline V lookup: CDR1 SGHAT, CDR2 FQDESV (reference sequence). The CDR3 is CASSLEGPDRRAYQYF. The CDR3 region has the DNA TGTGCCAGCAGCTTAGAAGGCCCGGACAGACGAGCGTACCAGTACTTC.

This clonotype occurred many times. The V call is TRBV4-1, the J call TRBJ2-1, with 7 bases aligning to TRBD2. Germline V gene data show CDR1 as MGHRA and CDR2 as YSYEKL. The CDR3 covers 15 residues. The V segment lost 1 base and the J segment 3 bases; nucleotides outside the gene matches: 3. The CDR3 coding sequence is TGCGCCAGCAGCCAAGGACGGGGGGTCTACAATGAGCAGTTCTTC. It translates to CASSQGRGVYNEQFF.

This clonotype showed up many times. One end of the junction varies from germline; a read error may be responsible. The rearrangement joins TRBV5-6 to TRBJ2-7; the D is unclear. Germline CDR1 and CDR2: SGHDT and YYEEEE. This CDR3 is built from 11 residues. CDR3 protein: CASSFSNEQYF. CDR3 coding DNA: TGTGCCAGCAGCTTCTCCAACGAGCAGTACTTC.

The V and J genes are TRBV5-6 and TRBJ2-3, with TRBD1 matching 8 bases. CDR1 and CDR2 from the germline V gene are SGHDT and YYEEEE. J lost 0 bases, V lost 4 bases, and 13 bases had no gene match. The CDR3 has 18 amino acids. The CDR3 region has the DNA TGTGCCAGCAGCACACAAAATGAACAGGGGGGAAGCACAGATACGCAGTATTTT. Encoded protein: CASSTQNEQGGSTDTQYF.

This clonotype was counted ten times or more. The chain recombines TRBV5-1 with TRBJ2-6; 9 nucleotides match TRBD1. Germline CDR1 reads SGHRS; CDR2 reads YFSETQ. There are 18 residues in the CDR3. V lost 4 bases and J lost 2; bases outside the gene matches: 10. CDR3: CASSPGQGYLTGANVLTF. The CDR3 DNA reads TGCGCCAGCAGCCCGGGACAGGGATATCTAACTGGGGCCAACGTCCTGACTTTC.

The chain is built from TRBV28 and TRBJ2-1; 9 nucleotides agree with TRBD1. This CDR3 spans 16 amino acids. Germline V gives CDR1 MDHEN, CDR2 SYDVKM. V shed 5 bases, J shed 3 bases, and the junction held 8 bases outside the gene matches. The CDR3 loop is CASSPLPGQGYNEQFF. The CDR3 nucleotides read TGTGCCAGCAGTCCCTTGCCGGGACAGGGCTACAATGAGCAGTTCTTC.

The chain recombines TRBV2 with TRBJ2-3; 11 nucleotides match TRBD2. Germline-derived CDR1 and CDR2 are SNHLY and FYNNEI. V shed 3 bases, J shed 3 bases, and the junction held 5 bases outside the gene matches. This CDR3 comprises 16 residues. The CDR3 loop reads CASSELAGGITDTQYF. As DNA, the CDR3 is TGTGCCAGCAGTGAGCTAGCGGGAGGTATTACAGATACGCAGTATTTT.

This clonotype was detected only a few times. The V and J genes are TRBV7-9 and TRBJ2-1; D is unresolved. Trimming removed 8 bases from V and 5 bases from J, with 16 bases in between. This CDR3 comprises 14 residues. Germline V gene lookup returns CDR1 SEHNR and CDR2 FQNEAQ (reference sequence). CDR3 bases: TGTGCCAGCTTGGGCCGGACCCCCAACAATGAGCAGTTCTTC. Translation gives CASLGRTPNNEQFF.

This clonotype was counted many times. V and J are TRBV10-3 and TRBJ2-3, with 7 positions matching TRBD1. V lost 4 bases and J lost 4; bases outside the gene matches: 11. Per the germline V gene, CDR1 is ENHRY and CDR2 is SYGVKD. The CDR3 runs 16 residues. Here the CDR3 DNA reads TGTGCCATCAGTGTTCGAGCTGAGCAGGGGGCAGATACGCAGTATTTT. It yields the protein CAISVRAEQGADTQYF.

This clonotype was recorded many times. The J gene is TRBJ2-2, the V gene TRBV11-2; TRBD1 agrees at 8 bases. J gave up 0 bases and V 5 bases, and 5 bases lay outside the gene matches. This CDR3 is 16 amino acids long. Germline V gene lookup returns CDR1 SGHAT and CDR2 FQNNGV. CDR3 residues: CASSTWTGTNTGELFF. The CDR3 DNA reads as TGTGCCAGCAGCACGTGGACAGGGACGAACACCGGGGAGCTGTTTTTT. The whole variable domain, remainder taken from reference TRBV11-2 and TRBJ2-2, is EAGVAQSPRYKIIEKRQSVAFWCNPISGHATLYWYQQILGQGPKLLIQFQNNGVVDDSQLPKDRFSAERLKGVDSTLKIQPAKLEDSAVYLCASSTWTGTNTGELFFGEGSRLTVL.

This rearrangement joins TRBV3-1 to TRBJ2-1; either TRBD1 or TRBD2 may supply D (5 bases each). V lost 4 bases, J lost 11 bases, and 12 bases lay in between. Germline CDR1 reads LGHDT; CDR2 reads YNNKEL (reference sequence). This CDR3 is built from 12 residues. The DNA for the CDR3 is TGTGCCAGCAGCCGCGCCGGGACCCAGCAGTTCTTC. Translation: CASSRAGTQQFF.

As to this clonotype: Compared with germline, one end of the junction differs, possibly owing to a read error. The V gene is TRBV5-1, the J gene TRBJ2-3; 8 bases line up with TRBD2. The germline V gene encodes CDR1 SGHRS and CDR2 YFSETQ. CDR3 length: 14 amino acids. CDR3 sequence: CPSSLAGGRDTQYF. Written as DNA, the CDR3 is TGCCCCAGCAGCTTGGCGGGGGGCAGAGATACGCAGTATTTT.

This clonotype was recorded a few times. The DNA for the CDR3 is TGCAGTGCGCGTCTGGGGTCAGATACGCAGTATTTT. It codes for CSARLGSDTQYF. The chain joins TRBV20-1 to TRBJ2-3; D not certain. V lost 6 bases, J lost 4 bases, and 11 bases lay in between. Germline V gene sequence: CDR1 DFQATT, CDR2 SNEGSKA (reference sequence). The CDR3 runs to 12 residues.

CDR3 bases: TGTGCCAGCTCACCACCGAACAGGAGGAGCGAGTCACCCCTCCACTTT. Protein product: CASSPPNRRSESPLHF. The chain couples TRBV18 to TRBJ1-6, with D possibly matching TRBD1 (5 bases). Trimming left V 0 bases short and J 10 bases short, with 16 bases between. The CDR3 sequence is 16 residues long. Germline CDR1 KGHSH, CDR2 LQKENI.

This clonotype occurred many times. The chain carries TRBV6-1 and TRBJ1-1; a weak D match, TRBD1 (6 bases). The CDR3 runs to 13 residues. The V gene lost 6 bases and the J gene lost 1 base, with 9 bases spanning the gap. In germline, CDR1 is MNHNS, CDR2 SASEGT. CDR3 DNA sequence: TGTGCCAGCAGGAAGGGGGAGAACACTGAAGCTTTCTTT. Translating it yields CASRKGENTEAFF.

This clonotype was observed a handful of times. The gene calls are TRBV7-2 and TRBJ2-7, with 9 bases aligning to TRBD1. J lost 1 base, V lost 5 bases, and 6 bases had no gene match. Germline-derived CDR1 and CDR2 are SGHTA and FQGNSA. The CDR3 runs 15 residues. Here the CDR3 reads CASSHGTGSSYEQYF. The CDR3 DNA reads TGTGCCAGCAGCCACGGGACAGGGAGTTCCTACGAGCAGTACTTC.

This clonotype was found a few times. The CDR3 loop is CASSPRGGWRGEQYF. CDR3 DNA sequence: TGCGCCAGCAGCCCGAGGGGGGGATGGCGAGGGGAGCAGTACTTC. The rearrangement links TRBV5-1 to TRBJ2-7, with a weak D call TRBD2 (7 bases). With 4 bases removed from V and 7 bases from J, the gap between germline ends came to 21 bases. CDR3 length: 15 amino acids. Germline V gene data show CDR1 as SGHRS and CDR2 as YFSETQ.

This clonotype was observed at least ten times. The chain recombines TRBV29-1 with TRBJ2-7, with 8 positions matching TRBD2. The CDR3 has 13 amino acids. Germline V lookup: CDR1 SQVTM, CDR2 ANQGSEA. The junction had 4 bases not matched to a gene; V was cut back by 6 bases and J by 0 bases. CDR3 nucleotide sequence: TGCAGCGTCGTAGCGGGGCCCTCCTACGAGCAGTACTTC. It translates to CSVVAGPSYEQYF.

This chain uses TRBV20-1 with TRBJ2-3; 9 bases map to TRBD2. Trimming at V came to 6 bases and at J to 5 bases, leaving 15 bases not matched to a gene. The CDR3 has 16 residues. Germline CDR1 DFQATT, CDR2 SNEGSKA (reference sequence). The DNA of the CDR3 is TGCAGTGCGGCTTCGCGGCGAGCGGGGGGAAGAGATACGCAGTATTTT. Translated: CSAASRRAGGRDTQYF.